This TCR beta chain was identified during a study of neurological immune-mediated disorders. Broader study findings: The greatest TCR clonal expansion occurred in HTLV-1-associated myelopathy and the least in multiple sclerosis, which fell below healthy controls. Grouping of repertoires by phylogeny put those of 18 of 34 multiple sclerosis patients into a single related-CDR3 cluster, a possible signature.

Germline-derived CDR1 and CDR2 are MGHDK and SYGVNS. The V end lost 7 bases, the J end lost 2 bases, and 9 bases lay between the germline ends. CDR3 length: 13 amino acids. The unsorted libraries originated from 2 million PBMCs kept at -80 C. This clonotype was recorded at least ten times. Antigen specificity is unknown. TCRdb reanalysed the 5' RACE reads using MiXCR and keeps one entry per CDR3 protein. The table includes approximately 100,000 distinct CDR3 sequences, 3% to 4.5% detected once. This sequence originates from a woman aged 45-59 years with multiple sclerosis. What was sequenced was PBMCs. This chain joins TRBV25-1 and TRBJ1-3; a weak D match, TRBD1 (6 bases). CDR3 nucleotide sequence: TGTGCCAGCACCAGGGGAGCTGGAAACACCATATATTTT. Translation: CASTRGAGNTIYF.